The rows below give T cell receptor beta chains drawn from one sample of a study of shared clonotypes between healthy human individuals. This table comes from immunoSEQ multiplex PCR, and its TCRdb copy is limited to in-frame clones, with some not included. The repertoire holds about 2.2 million clones, with 90% to 95% as singletons. Sequencing was performed on naive CD8+ T cells from PBMCs. These receptor sequences come from a man between 18 and 35 years old in good health. Some clones in this sample may be carry-over from other donors' samples. Both conserved end residues are part of each CDR3. D genes are given only for firm matches. Expanded clones are given a class, and other clones once, few, many or no size at all.

>TRBV7-9|TRBD1|NA|TRBJ2-7
CASRGQGTYEQYF
TGTGCCAGCCGGGGACAGGGAACCTACGAGCAGTACTTC
>TRBV9|TRBD2|NA|TRBJ2-1
CASSGGLAGLNEQFF
TGTGCCAGCAGCGGCGGGCTAGCGGGATTGAATGAGCAGTTCTTC
>TRBV29-1|NA|NA|TRBJ2-7
CSVVGGGQVSYEQYF
TGCAGCGTTGTGGGAGGGGGACAGGTCTCCTACGAGCAGTACTTC
>TRBV28|TRBD2|few|TRBJ2-7
CASSLAGARYEQYF
TGTGCCAGCAGTCTAGCGGGAGCACGATACGAGCAGTACTTC
>TRBV14|TRBD2|NA|TRBJ2-2
CASSPGLAGVVGELFF
TGTGCCAGCAGCCCCGGACTAGCGGGAGTTGTAGGGGAGCTGTTTTTT
>TRBV28|TRBD1|NA|TRBJ2-3
CASSLTGWGTDTQYF
TGTGCCAGCAGTCTGACAGGGTGGGGCACAGATACGCAGTATTTT
>TRBV14|TRBD1|NA|TRBJ2-1
CASSQWDRELIEQFF
TGTGCCAGCAGCCAATGGGACAGGGAGTTAATTGAGCAGTTCTTC
>TRBV29-1|TRBD1|NA|TRBJ1-1
CSVQQGASFVGAEAFF
TGCAGCGTACAACAGGGGGCGTCGTTCGTGGGAGCTGAAGCTTTCTTT
>TRBV19|TRBD2|NA|TRBJ2-1
CASRPAGEHEQFF
TGTGCCAGTAGGCCCGCGGGGGAACATGAGCAGTTCTTC
>TRBV27|TRBD1|NA|TRBJ1-1
CASRGTGGYTEAFF
TGTGCCAGCAGGGGGACAGGGGGCTACACTGAAGCTTTCTTT
>TRBV6-1|TRBD2|once|TRBJ2-3
CASSEARGMAGTDTQYF
TGTGCCAGCAGTGAAGCGCGGGGGATGGCTGGCACAGATACGCAGTATTTT
>TRBV21-1|NA|NA|TRBJ1-4
CASSARREASSNEKLFF
TGTGCCAGCAGCGCCAGAAGGGAGGCCTCTTCTAATGAAAAACTGTTTTTT
>TRBV10-3|NA|NA|TRBJ2-7
CAISVTIRDFPYEQYF
TGTGCCATCAGTGTTACTATACGGGATTTTCCCTACGAGCAGTACTTC
>TRBV27|NA|once|TRBJ2-7
CASSLRDGRYEQYF
TGTGCCAGCAGTCTAAGGGACGGACGCTACGAGCAGTACTTC
>TRBV5-6|NA|NA|TRBJ2-1
CASSLLGNEQFF
TGTGCCAGCAGCCTCCTGGGGAATGAGCAGTTCTTC
>TRBV19|TRBD1|NA|TRBJ1-5
CASSIDWTGGDSNQPQHF
TGTGCCAGTAGTATAGATTGGACAGGGGGGGATAGCAATCAGCCCCAGCATTTT
>TRBV6-4|NA|NA|TRBJ1-5
CASSSRDSNQPQHF
TGTGCCAGCAGTAGTCGGGATAGCAATCAGCCCCAGCATTTT
>TRBV5-6|NA|NA|TRBJ2-6
CASSTRALGANVLTF
TGTGCCAGCAGCACGAGGGCGTTGGGGGCCAACGTCCTGACTTTC
>TRBV19|NA|NA|TRBJ1-2
CASTLARVQPHLYGYTF
TGTGCCAGTACCCTCGCGCGTGTACAACCGCACCTCTATGGCTACACCTTC
>TRBV28|NA|NA|TRBJ2-7
CASSLLLRAGEQYF
TGTGCCAGCAGTTTATTACTTCGTGCCGGCGAGCAGTACTTC
>TRBV7-9|NA|NA|TRBJ2-7
CASSFGSSYEQYF
TGTGCCAGCAGCTTCGGTAGCTCCTACGAGCAGTACTTC
>TRBV18|NA|NA|TRBJ2-2
CASSPGRTGELFF
TGTGCCAGCTCACCGGGAAGGACCGGGGAGCTGTTTTTT
>TRBV11-2|NA|NA|TRBJ2-5
CASQRGAETQYF
TGTGCCAGCCAAAGGGGGGCAGAGACCCAGTACTTC
>TRBV27|NA|NA|TRBJ2-7
CASSYSSSYEQYF
TGTGCCAGCAGTTACTCAAGCTCCTACGAGCAGTACTTC
>TRBV27|NA|NA|TRBJ2-5
CASSFVGDGETQYF
TGTGCCAGCAGTTTTGTGGGGGATGGAGAGACCCAGTACTTC
>TRBV19|NA|NA|TRBJ1-2
CASLPSGGYYGYTF
TGTGCCAGTCTCCCCAGTGGGGGGTACTATGGCTACACCTTC
>TRBV6-6|TRBD1|NA|TRBJ2-5
CASTGQGSETQYF
TGTGCCAGCACCGGACAGGGGTCCGAGACCCAGTACTTC
>TRBV27|NA|NA|TRBJ2-1
CASSFLSRNNEQFF
TGTGCCAGCAGTTTTCTTAGCAGGAACAATGAGCAGTTCTTC
>TRBV7-6|NA|NA|TRBJ1-2
CASSFPEGGVNYGYTF
TGTGCCAGCAGCTTCCCTGAGGGGGGAGTGAACTATGGCTACACCTTC
>TRBV6-1|NA|NA|TRBJ2-7
CASGGLATYEQYF
TGTGCCAGCGGGGGGCTAGCGACCTACGAGCAGTACTTC
>TRBV19|TRBD1|NA|TRBJ2-7
CASRGTGISYEQYF
TGTGCCAGTAGGGGGACAGGAATCTCCTACGAGCAGTACTTC
>TRBV27|TRBD1|NA|TRBJ2-5
CASSLTGYETQYF
TGTGCCAGCAGTTTGACAGGGTACGAGACCCAGTACTTC
>TRBV7-9|NA|NA|TRBJ2-7
CASSLPQSQATYEQYF
TGTGCCAGCAGCTTACCTCAGTCTCAGGCGACCTACGAGCAGTACTTC
>TRBV4-1|NA|NA|TRBJ2-5
CASSHSSLQSGQETQYF
TGCGCCAGCAGCCACTCCTCCCTACAATCGGGTCAAGAGACCCAGTACTTC
>TRBV11-2|NA|NA|TRBJ1-1
CASSLGVNTEAFF
TGTGCCAGCAGCTTAGGCGTAAACACTGAAGCTTTCTTT
>TRBV29-1|TRBD1|NA|TRBJ2-7
CSVIPRGSYEQYF
TGCAGCGTAATTCCCAGGGGGTCCTACGAGCAGTACTTC